These 6 T cell receptor beta chains were sequenced from one sample in a study of blood T cell repertoires in COVID-19. Some clones are missing from TCRdb's copy, which holds only in-frame ones; the method was immunoSEQ multiplex PCR. The sample contains about 320,000 clones, around 85% of which appear only once. The sample taken for sequencing was peripheral blood. The receptor set was obtained from a human donor in a cohort sampled during active COVID-19.

Turning to this clone: The identical CDR3 is also encoded by other nucleotide sequences in the sample. The chain carries TRBV3-1 (or the pseudogene TRBV3-2) and TRBJ1-1; TRBD1 is a possible D gene (5 bases). The germline V and J ends were trimmed by 0 bases and 1 base, with 9 bases remaining between them. The CDR3 spans 15 residues. CDR1 and CDR2 from the germline V gene are LGHDT and YNNKEL (reference sequence). CDR3 bases: TGTGCCAGCAGCCAAGATCTGGGGGGGAACACTGAAGCTTTCTTT. It encodes CASSQDLGGNTEAFF.

Only a few counts were recorded for this clone. V is TRBV10-2 and J is TRBJ1-1, with a weak D call TRBD1 (5 bases). Germline CDR1 and CDR2: WSHSY and SAAADI. This CDR3 spans 14 amino acids. With 3 bases removed from V and 0 bases from J, the gap between germline ends came to 8 bases. CDR3 bases: TGCGCCAGCAGTGAACAGGTCATGAACACTGAAGCTTTCTTT. Its protein product is CASSEQVMNTEAFF.

This clone came up once. The rearrangement uses TRBV10-3 and TRBJ1-6; 8 bases align to TRBD1. CDR1 and CDR2 from the germline V gene are ENHRY and SYGVKD. The CDR3 spans 15 residues. Trimming at V came to 2 bases and at J to 7 bases, leaving 4 bases not matched to a gene. The DNA for the CDR3 is TGTGCCATCAGTGAGAGGACAGGGCGGAATTCACCCCTCCACTTT. This translates into CAISERTGRNSPLHF.

The chain links TRBV7-9 to TRBJ2-1; 8 positions match TRBD1. J gave up 8 bases and V 1 base, and 13 bases lay outside the gene matches. CDR1 is SEHNR, CDR2 FQNEAQ, per germline (reference sequence). The CDR3 length is 17 residues. The CDR3 reads CASSLDASTGAFHEQFF. The CDR3 DNA is TGTGCCAGCAGCTTAGACGCCTCGACAGGGGCTTTCCATGAGCAGTTCTTC. The variable domain in full, with the rest retrieved from reference TRBV7-9 and TRBJ2-1, is DTGVSQNPRHKITKRGQNVTFRCDPISEHNRLYWYRQTLGQGPEFLTYFQNEAQLEKSRLLSDRFSAERPKGSFSTLEIQRTEQGDSAMYLCASSLDASTGAFHEQFFGPGTRLTVL.

This clone was counted between two and nine times. The chain employs TRBV10-3 and TRBJ2-3; possible D gene TRBD1, 6 bases. V shed 10 bases and J shed 1 base, with 21 bases lying between them. Germline CDR1 and CDR2: ENHRY and SYGVKD. The CDR3 spans 16 residues. The CDR3 sequence is CATTDRDTSRTDTQYF. The CDR3 DNA is TGTGCCACAACTGACCGGGACACCTCACGCACAGATACGCAGTATTTT.

As DNA, the CDR3 is TGCAGTACTGAGGGGGCTAGTGGAGCAGATACGCAGTATTTT. Residues: CSTEGASGADTQYF. The rearrangement joins TRBV29-1 to TRBJ2-3; 7 nucleotides agree with TRBD1. The CDR3 loop spans 14 amino acids. Germline V CDR1 and CDR2: SQVTM, ANQGSEA.